The entry below describes one TCR beta chain. Its antigen is undetermined. This sample stems from a study of cytomegalovirus exposure and HLA in healthy donors. Whole-study context: The approximately 710 first-cohort repertoires and the 95 to 150 validation repertoires shared the same platform, a later analysis reported. General study results and limits: Reportedly, diagnosis of cytomegalovirus status by the classifier showed high specificity and sensitivity. A later analysis found first-cohort TCR clusters tended to co-occur in the 120 validation repertoires.

The donors were members of the validation cohort comprising approximately 120 subjects, separate from the approximately 630-subject first cohort. Assay used: immunoSEQ multiplex PCR; TCRdb lists only in-frame clones, some missing. The data show roughly 120,000 clones, about 90% seen once. Germline V gene sequence: CDR1 KGHSH, CDR2 LQKENI. The CDR3 has 14 amino acids. V trimming: 3 bases; J trimming: 3 bases; junction bases outside the gene matches: 3. The sequence was collected from a man aged 30 to 39 in good health and CMV-seronegative. The rearrangement uses TRBV18 and TRBJ2-7, with TRBD1 identical over 9 bases. The material sequenced was PBMCs. CDR3 region: CASSPDRGGYEQYF. The CDR3 coding sequence is TGTGCCAGCTCACCGGACAGGGGTGGCTACGAGCAGTACTTC.